The 24 T cell receptor beta chains below all came from one sample that was sequenced in a study of shared clonotypes between healthy human individuals. TCRdb's copy holds only in-frame clones and misses some; the assay was immunoSEQ multiplex PCR. Of 950,000 to 1,100,000 clones in the sample, approximately 78% were seen once. Sequenced input: memory CD4+ T cells from PBMCs. Sample subset: CD45RA-negative fraction. These receptors were collected from a man between 18 and 35 years old in good health. Some clones in this sample may be carry-over from other donors' samples.

This chain uses TRBV7-9 with TRBJ2-7, with a weak D call TRBD2 (7 bases). Germline V lookup: CDR1 SEHNR, CDR2 FQNEAQ (reference sequence). The CDR3 loop spans 14 amino acids. V lost 1 base and J 5 bases, leaving 12 bases between the germline ends. The CDR3 sequence: CASSLGGGGNEQYF. The CDR3 bases are TGTGCCAGCAGCTTAGGAGGGGGAGGGAACGAGCAGTACTTC.

This rearrangement joins TRBV19 to TRBJ1-5; D may be TRBD1 (6 bases). The V end lost 1 base, the J end lost 3 bases, and 13 bases lay between the germline ends. The CDR3 consists of 16 residues. The germline CDR1 and CDR2 sequences are LNHDA and SQIVND (reference sequence). CDR3 sequence reads: CASSIVTGSDNQPQHF. The CDR3, as DNA: TGTGCCAGTAGTATAGTAACAGGGTCGGACAATCAGCCCCAGCATTTT.

The chain joins TRBV25-1 to TRBJ1-1; no definite D call. The CDR3 is made up of 14 amino acids. Germline lookup yields CDR1 MGHDK and CDR2 SYGVNS. Trimming removed 2 bases from V and 1 base from J, with 8 bases in between. The CDR3 DNA follows: TGTGCCAGCAGTGAAGCGAGGAAGAACACTGAAGCTTTCTTT. As protein: CASSEARKNTEAFF.

The CDR3 coding sequence is TGCGCCAGCAGCCAGCCTCTTAGCGGAGCGAAGAATGAGCAGTTCTTC. Translated: CASSQPLSGAKNEQFF. The chain employs TRBV4-1 and TRBJ2-1; D might be TRBD2 (6 bases). The germline V and J ends were trimmed by 3 bases and 7 bases, with 19 bases remaining between them. The CDR3 sequence is 16 residues long. Per germline, CDR1 MGHRA and CDR2 YSYEKL.

This chain joins TRBV29-1 and TRBJ1-4, with a possible D match to TRBD1 (5 bases). The CDR3 runs to 12 residues. Germline CDR1 SQVTM, CDR2 ANQGSEA. Trimming took 5 bases from V and 5 from J, leaving 9 bases between them. The CDR3 DNA reads as TGCAGCGTTCTACAGGCCAATGAAAAACTGTTTTTT. This sequence encodes CSVLQANEKLFF.

The V and J genes are TRBV7-8 and TRBJ2-7; possible D gene TRBD1, 5 bases. Per germline, CDR1 SGHVS and CDR2 FQNEAQ. V lost 1 base and J lost 2, with 9 bases in between. The CDR3 runs 14 residues. CDR3 sequence (DNA): TGTGCCAGCAGCTTAGGTCAGGGTACCTACGAGCAGTACTTC. It specifies CASSLGQGTYEQYF.

This chain uses TRBV19 with TRBJ2-2; TRBD2 agrees at 8 bases. Looked up from germline, CDR1 is LNHDA and CDR2 is SQIVND (reference sequence). J gave up 3 bases and V 3 bases, and 3 bases lay outside the gene matches. This CDR3 has 15 amino acids. The CDR3 nucleotides read TGTGCCAGTAGTATTAACGGGAGGGACACCGGGGAGCTGTTTTTT. The encoded protein is CASSINGRDTGELFF.

This chain connects TRBV11-2 to TRBJ1-4, with D perhaps TRBD1 (5 bases). This CDR3 has 14 residues. CDR1 is SGHAT and CDR2 is FQNNGV in the germline V gene. Trimming stripped 5 bases from V and 1 base from J, with 8 bases between. The chain's CDR3 is CASSPDRTNEKLFF. CDR3 DNA sequence: TGTGCCAGCAGCCCCGACAGAACTAATGAAAAACTGTTTTTT. Full variable domain (rest looked up from reference TRBV11-2 and TRBJ1-4): EAGVAQSPRYKIIEKRQSVAFWCNPISGHATLYWYQQILGQGPKLLIQFQNNGVVDDSQLPKDRFSAERLKGVDSTLKIQPAKLEDSAVYLCASSPDRTNEKLFFGSGTQLSVL.

The V call is TRBV10-3, the J call TRBJ2-7; 10 nucleotides line up with TRBD1. Unmatched junction bases numbered 10, after V lost 5 bases and J lost 3 bases. CDR3 length equals 16 residues. Looked up from germline, CDR1 is ENHRY and CDR2 is SYGVKD. Here the CDR3 reads CAISPGPGQGIYEQYF. The CDR3 region has the DNA TGTGCCATCAGTCCCGGACCGGGACAGGGGATCTACGAGCAGTACTTC.

This clone was recorded a few times. The chain employs TRBV7-3 and TRBJ1-1, with TRBD1 as a possible D gene (6 bases). Germline CDR1 and CDR2: SGHTA and FQGTGA. Trimming pared 6 bases from V and 3 bases from J, leaving 14 bases between. The CDR3 consists of 14 residues. The CDR3 loop reads CASSPTGSDTEAFF. CDR3 DNA: TGTGCCAGCAGTCCAACAGGGAGCGACACTGAAGCTTTCTTT.

V is TRBV9 and J is TRBJ2-7; D possibly corresponds to TRBD2 (6 bases). V lost 3 bases to trimming and J lost 2 bases, with 9 bases between them. CDR3 length equals 13 residues. Looked up from germline, CDR1 is SGDLS and CDR2 is YYNGEE. The CDR3 reads CASSGGGAYEQYF. The CDR3 DNA follows: TGTGCCAGCAGCGGCGGAGGGGCCTACGAGCAGTACTTC.

In the case of this clone: Other nucleotide sequences from this sample produce the same CDR3. The rearrangement uses TRBV18 and TRBJ2-2; unclear D gene. This CDR3 has 14 residues. Trimming shortened V by 2 bases and J by 2 bases, and 6 bases separated the two germline ends. Germline V gives CDR1 KGHSH, CDR2 LQKENI. The DNA for the CDR3 is TGTGCCAGCTCACCATTCCCCAACACCGGGGAGCTGTTTTTT. Protein product: CASSPFPNTGELFF.

This sequence joins TRBV9 and TRBJ2-3, with D unclear. V lost 0 bases and J 4 bases, leaving 6 bases between the germline ends. This CDR3 spans 13 amino acids. Germline V gene data show CDR1 as SGDLS and CDR2 as YYNGEE. The CDR3 protein is CASSVAPADTQYF. CDR3 sequence (DNA): TGTGCCAGCAGCGTAGCCCCGGCAGATACGCAGTATTTT.

The V and J genes are TRBV10-1 and TRBJ2-7; D ambiguous. V lost 5 bases and J 6 bases, leaving 8 bases between the germline ends. The CDR3 totals 11 residues. Germline V lookup: CDR1 WNHNN, CDR2 SYGVQD (reference sequence). CDR3 sequence reads: CASSIGSEQYF. CDR3 in DNA: TGCGCCAGCAGTATCGGTAGCGAGCAGTACTTC.

This clone came up once. The gene calls are TRBV6-6 and TRBJ2-7; TRBD2 might be the D (5 bases). In germline, CDR1 is MNHNY, CDR2 SVGAGI (reference sequence). The germline V and J ends were trimmed by 5 bases and 9 bases, with 17 bases remaining between them. The CDR3 contains 13 residues. This chain's CDR3 is CASSPRTRAGQYF. Written as DNA, the CDR3 is TGTGCCAGCAGTCCCAGGACGAGGGCGGGGCAGTACTTC.

V usage is TRBV5-8 and J usage is TRBJ1-1, with unresolved D. Trimming removed 2 bases at V and 5 bases at J, with 7 bases between. CDR1 SGHTS and CDR2 YDEGEE come from the germline V gene. The CDR3 covers 12 residues. This chain's CDR3 is CASSFRETEAFF. The CDR3 bases are TGTGCCAGCAGCTTCCGTGAGACTGAAGCTTTCTTT. Full variable domain (outside the CDR3, taken from reference TRBV5-8 and TRBJ1-1): EAGVTQSPTHLIKTRGQQATLRCSPISGHTSVYWYQQALGLGLQFLLWYDEGEERNRGNFPPRFSGRQFPNYSSELNVNALELEDSALYLCASSFRETEAFFGQGTRLTVV.

The sample holds a few counts of this clone. The genes are TRBV11-3 and TRBJ2-5; 8 nucleotides agree with TRBD2. The germline CDR1 and CDR2 sequences are SGHNT and YENEEA. J was trimmed by 3 bases and V by 4 bases; bases with no gene match: 13. The CDR3 runs 17 residues. CDR3 loop: CASSSSGTGGLEETQYF. The CDR3 region has the DNA TGTGCCAGCAGCTCTAGCGGCACGGGAGGGCTGGAAGAGACCCAGTACTTC.

The chain recombines TRBV27 with TRBJ1-1; D not certain. Per germline, CDR1 MNHEY and CDR2 SMNVEV (reference sequence). The CDR3 consists of 12 residues. The V gene lost 4 bases and the J gene lost 1 base, with 4 bases spanning the gap. The CDR3 spells CASSSRNTEAFF. In DNA, the CDR3 is TGTGCCAGCAGTTCCCGGAACACTGAAGCTTTCTTT.

This chain joins TRBV6-1 and TRBJ1-1; possible D gene TRBD1, 5 bases. V was cut by 6 bases and J by 1 base, with 12 bases left in between. Germline V gives CDR1 MNHNS, CDR2 SASEGT. The CDR3 is 14 amino acids. In DNA form, the CDR3 reads TGTGCCAGCAGCGTCGTTCAGGGGAACACTGAAGCTTTCTTT. Translating gives CASSVVQGNTEAFF.

V gene TRBV6-1 combines with J gene TRBJ1-2; 7 positions match TRBD1. The V segment lost 7 bases and the J segment 5 bases; nucleotides outside the gene matches: 16. CDR3 length: 16 residues. Germline loops: CDR1 MNHNS, CDR2 SASEGT. The chain's CDR3 is CASNEAHSQGSYGYTF. The CDR3, as DNA: TGTGCCAGCAATGAGGCTCATTCACAGGGGTCTTATGGCTACACCTTC.

In this sample, this clone turned up a few times. The chain combines TRBV11-3 with TRBJ2-7; 12 nucleotides match TRBD2. Trimming at V came to 5 bases and at J to 5 bases, leaving 7 bases not matched to a gene. Germline CDR1 SGHNT, CDR2 YENEEA. The CDR3 consists of 15 residues. The CDR3 sequence is CASSAGGLAGNEQYF. The DNA for the CDR3 is TGTGCCAGCAGCGCAGGGGGACTAGCGGGTAACGAGCAGTACTTC.

Worth noting for this clone: This sample also contains other DNA sequences that code for the same CDR3. The genes are TRBV5-1 and TRBJ2-5; a possible D gene is TRBD1 (5 bases). Germline V gene sequence: CDR1 SGHRS, CDR2 YFSETQ. The CDR3 extends over 13 amino acids. V was shortened by 3 bases and J by 4 bases, with 10 bases between the two germline ends. Here the CDR3 reads CASSSQGRETQYF. In DNA, the CDR3 is TGCGCCAGCAGCTCCCAGGGTCGAGAGACCCAGTACTTC.

This clone was recorded once. The chain uses TRBV5-1 and TRBJ2-5; no definite D call. The CDR3 runs to 16 residues. Germline values: CDR1 SGHRS, CDR2 YFSETQ. Trimming cost V 0 bases and J 2 bases, with 14 bases left between them. In DNA, the CDR3 is TGCGCCAGCAGCTTGGCCTTGGGCAGAACACAAGAGACCCAGTACTTC. This gives the protein CASSLALGRTQETQYF.

CDR3 in amino acids: CASSVSRQGEKLFF. As DNA, the CDR3 is TGTGCCAGCAGCGTATCAAGGCAGGGGGAAAAACTGTTTTTT. The chain couples TRBV9 to TRBJ1-4, with D possibly being TRBD1 (6 bases). Germline V gives CDR1 SGDLS, CDR2 YYNGEE. V was cut by 1 base and J by 8 bases, with 12 bases left in between. The CDR3 sequence is 14 residues long.